This T cell receptor (beta chain) was recorded in a study of shared clonotypes between healthy human individuals. Study results and caveats: Inspection by rarefaction showed sorted-subset sequencing to be incomplete despite large depth. Sharing across four donors was highest in naive CD4 (roughly 5%) and lowest in memory CD8 (0.4%).

V shed 2 bases, J shed 15 bases, and the junction held 14 bases outside the gene matches. Germline values: CDR1 SGHDT, CDR2 YYEEEE. CDR3 length: 14 amino acids. Every subset had its genomic DNA shared out evenly among several immunoSEQ plates. Profiling relied on immunoSEQ multiplex PCR, and the TCRdb table lists in-frame clones only, not all of them. The data show about 1.5 million clones, under 99% seen once. Splitting the CD4+ cells yielded a CD45RA+ naive subset and a CD45RA-negative memory subset. For this clone: The antigen is unknown.

The chain has TRBV5-6 and TRBJ2-1, with TRBD2 matching over 7 bases. Specimen: naive CD4+ T cells sorted from blood. The subset is: CD45RA+ positively selected. This TCR was recovered from a young man in good health. The DNA of the CDR3 is TGTGCCAGCAGCTTTTCCGGGACTACTCGCTCCAGGTTCTTC. This sequence encodes CASSFSGTTRSRFF.